These 7 T cell receptor beta chains were sequenced from one sample in a study of T cell responses to AZD1222 COVID-19 vaccine listed by TCRdb under 2021. The library was prepared using the immunoSEQ multiplex PCR assay. This immuneACCESS table, as held by TCRdb, lists in-frame sequences with V and J called but not all clones. Of the missing ones, under half trace to an unresolved V gene in checked studies; the others have no known cause. The sample table lists around 110,000 clones, about 92% of them with a count of one. The ten largest clones capture over 2.5% of the sample. Sample time point, as interpreted from the label and publication: baseline before first vaccination. Sample: peripheral blood, taken on day 0 of AZD1222 vaccination. These receptors were taken from an adult in good health.

The J gene is TRBJ2-2, the V gene TRBV5-1, with 7 nucleotides matching TRBD1. Germline values: CDR1 SGHRS, CDR2 YFSETQ. V shed 0 bases, J shed 5 bases, and the junction held 10 bases outside the gene matches. The CDR3 contains 17 residues. Here the CDR3 reads CASSLDRGVQFTGELFF. Written as DNA, the CDR3 is TGCGCCAGCAGCTTGGACAGGGGAGTTCAATTTACCGGGGAGCTGTTTTTT.

Only one count was recorded for this clone. V usage is TRBV5-6 and J usage is TRBJ2-1; TRBD2 agrees at 8 bases. V dropped 3 bases and J dropped 9; count of bases not matched to a gene: 14. The CDR3 contains 16 residues. CDR1 is SGHDT, CDR2 YYEEEE, per germline. The CDR3: CASSSLPGLVSREQFF. CDR3 nucleotides: TGTGCCAGCAGCTCCCTCCCGGGACTAGTCTCTCGTGAGCAGTTCTTC.

The chain's CDR3 is CASSLDRETQYF. The CDR3, as DNA: TGTGCCAGCAGCTTAGATAGGGAGACCCAGTACTTC. The chain combines TRBV11-2 with TRBJ2-5; no clear D gene. The germline gives CDR1 SGHAT, CDR2 FQNNGV. The CDR3 runs 12 residues. V was clipped by 0 bases and J by 5 bases, with 4 bases between them. The variable domain in full, with the rest retrieved from reference TRBV11-2 and TRBJ2-5, is EAGVAQSPRYKIIEKRQSVAFWCNPISGHATLYWYQQILGQGPKLLIQFQNNGVVDDSQLPKDRFSAERLKGVDSTLKIQPAKLEDSAVYLCASSLDRETQYFGPGTRLLVL.

The rearrangement joins TRBV28 to TRBJ1-1, with D maybe TRBD1 (5 bases). The V and J ends lost 6 bases and 0 bases respectively, with 14 bases between them. Germline V gene data show CDR1 as MDHEN and CDR2 as SYDVKM. CDR3 length equals 15 residues. Here the CDR3 reads CASSAAGGLNTEAFF. The DNA of the CDR3 is TGTGCCAGCAGCGCCGCGGGGGGTTTGAACACTGAAGCTTTCTTT.

This clone was detected a few times. The chain recombines TRBV14 with TRBJ1-2; 10 positions match TRBD1. The CDR3 runs to 16 residues. Per the germline V gene, CDR1 is SGHDN and CDR2 is FVKESK. With 4 bases clipped from V and 5 bases from J, the junction kept 10 bases outside the gene matches. The CDR3 here is CASSPSTTGGIYGYTF. The CDR3 DNA reads TGTGCCAGCAGCCCCTCAACGACAGGGGGCATTTATGGCTACACCTTC.

The rearrangement links TRBV2 to TRBJ1-1; D unresolved. The CDR3 is made up of 16 amino acids. Deletions cut 6 bases from V and 0 bases from J, with 17 bases between. Germline values: CDR1 SNHLY, CDR2 FYNNEI. The DNA for the CDR3 is TGTGCCAGCAGGGGGTCGAGGGAAACCATGAACACTGAAGCTTTCTTT. Its translation: CASRGSRETMNTEAFF.

The chain carries TRBV3-1 (or the pseudogene TRBV3-2) and TRBJ2-2; no clear D. The CDR3 is 17 amino acids. CDR1 and CDR2 (germline): LGHDT, YNNKEL (reference sequence). Trimming cost V 0 bases and J 0 bases, with 11 bases left between them. In nucleotides, the CDR3 is TGTGCCAGCAGCCAAGAAGGCCCCTTCACGAACACCGGGGAGCTGTTTTTT. Residues: CASSQEGPFTNTGELFF.